The 19 T cell receptor beta chains in this list originate from one sample, sequenced in a study of T and B cells in COVID-19 patients. Multiplex PCR with BIOMED2 TRB-A/B primer pools amplified TRB rearrangements. TCRdb reanalysed the multiplex PCR reads using MiXCR and keeps one entry per CDR3 protein. In the table there are about 5,400 distinct CDR3 sequences, about 26% of which are singletons. Each TRB amplification used about 250-550 ng of genomic DNA from blood. Sequencing was performed on blood. These receptors were taken from a human donor with active COVID-19.

In nucleotides, the CDR3 is TGTGCCAGCAGCTCCGGGTTAGCGGGAGTTCAAGAGACCCAGTACTTC. Translation: CASSSGLAGVQETQYF. The J gene is TRBJ2-5, the V gene TRBV12-3 or TRBV12-4; the match to TRBD2 covers 9 bases. V was pared by 6 bases and J by 2 bases, with 10 bases of the junction left unmatched. CDR3 length: 16 amino acids.

The V and J genes are TRBV21-1 and TRBJ2-1; TRBD1 is the table's D call, not checked against the DNA. TRBV21-1 is marked as a pseudogene. The CDR3 has 14 amino acids. The CDR3 sequence is CASSIWDRYNEQFF. In nucleotides, the CDR3 is TGTGCCAGCAGCATTTGGGACAGATACAATGAGCAGTTCTTC.

The chain joins TRBV20-1 to TRBJ2-5, with TRBD2 matching 10 bases. V trimming: 6 bases; J trimming: 4 bases; junction bases outside the gene matches: 8. Germline CDR1 and CDR2: DFQATT and SNEGSKA (reference sequence). The CDR3 runs 14 residues. The CDR3 DNA is TGCAGTGCAAGGACTAGCGGAGGGACAGAGACCCAGTACTTC. It encodes CSARTSGGTETQYF.

V and J are TRBV19 and TRBJ2-5, with 12 bases fitting TRBD2. Unmatched junction bases numbered 3, after V lost 5 bases and J lost 2 bases. The CDR3 length is 15 residues. From germline, CDR1 is LNHDA and CDR2 SQIVND (reference sequence). In DNA, the CDR3 is TGTGCCAGTAGTGGACTAGCGGGGACTCAAGAGACCCAGTACTTC. Translation gives CASSGLAGTQETQYF.

This clonotype was recorded many times. The chain recombines TRBV18 with TRBJ1-4, with unresolved D. This CDR3 comprises 14 residues. The germline gives CDR1 KGHSH, CDR2 LQKENI. Deletions cut 3 bases from V and 8 bases from J, with 13 bases between. The CDR3 DNA is TGTGCCAGCTCACCTAGTAGGGCTCTAGAAAAACTGTTTTTT. Its protein is CASSPSRALEKLFF. The whole variable domain, filled in from reference TRBV18 and TRBJ1-4, reads NAGVMQNPRHLVRRRGQEARLRCSPMKGHSHVYWYRQLPEEGLKFMVYLQKENIIDESGMPKERFSAEFPKEGPSILRIQQVVRGDSAAYFCASSPSRALEKLFFGSGTQLSVL.

V is TRBV19 and J is TRBJ2-2; D might be TRBD2 (6 bases). The CDR3 has 14 amino acids. The germline V and J ends were trimmed by 9 bases and 6 bases, with 17 bases remaining between them. CDR1 is LNHDA and CDR2 is SQIVND in the germline V gene (reference sequence). CDR3 loop: CASSEGRGAGELFF. CDR3 DNA sequence: TGTGCCAGCTCGGAGGGAAGAGGGGCCGGGGAGCTGTTTTTT.

By frequency in the sample, this clonotype is medium-sized. The chain links TRBV30 to TRBJ2-7, with D perhaps TRBD2 (5 bases). CDR3 size: 12 residues. Germline CDR1 is GTSNPN and CDR2 is SVGIG (reference sequence). The V gene lost 0 bases and the J gene lost 6 bases, with 9 bases spanning the gap. CDR3 bases: TGTGCCTGGAGTGTTGGTGGAGGCGAGCAGTACTTC. Translation: CAWSVGGGEQYF.

This clonotype is deemed medium-sized. The V call is TRBV12-3 or TRBV12-4, the J call TRBJ2-7; TRBD1 or TRBD2 may be the D gene (5 bases each). V lost 0 bases to trimming and J lost 1 base, with 10 bases between them. CDR3 length: 15 residues. This chain's CDR3 is CASSLAEWGSYEQYF. CDR3 DNA: TGTGCCAGCAGTTTAGCAGAGTGGGGGTCCTACGAGCAGTACTTC.

This clonotype is labeled as medium-sized (0.01 to 0.1%). The chain employs TRBV7-6 and TRBJ2-1; D remains ambiguous. The CDR3 totals 15 residues. Looked up from germline, CDR1 is SGHVS and CDR2 is FNYEAQ. With 0 bases removed from V and 0 bases from J, the gap between germline ends came to 6 bases. In nucleotides, the CDR3 is TGTGCCAGCAGCTTAGCGGGAAGCTCCTACAATGAGCAGTTCTTC. This translates into CASSLAGSSYNEQFF.

Details on this clonotype: A clone one base away is much larger, so this may be a read error. The chain has TRBV6-5 and TRBJ2-7, with 10 bases lining up with TRBD2. Per the germline V gene, CDR1 is MNHEY and CDR2 is SVGAGI. V gave up 9 bases and J gave up 5 bases; unmatched junction bases: 10. CDR3 length: 14 amino acids. CDR3 nucleotide sequence: TGTGCCAGTAAAATAGCGGGAGGAAGCAACGAGCAGTACTTC. Translation: CASKIAGGSNEQYF.

The chain recombines TRBV9 with TRBJ2-7; D may be TRBD1 (5 bases). CDR3 length: 15 residues. V was trimmed by 1 base and J by 0 bases, leaving 11 bases between them. Germline V CDR1 and CDR2: SGDLS, YYNGEE. The DNA for the CDR3 is TGTGCCAGCAGCGTATTTGACAGAGCCTCCTACGAGCAGTACTTC. Residues: CASSVFDRASYEQYF.

In its sample, this clonotype ranks as medium-sized (0.01 to 0.1%). This chain links TRBV19 with TRBJ2-6; 9 bases fit TRBD1. Trimming cost V 10 bases and J 2 bases; bases outside gene matches: 3. From germline, CDR1 is LNHDA and CDR2 SQIVND (reference sequence). The CDR3 loop spans 14 amino acids. CDR3 nucleotide sequence: TGTGCCACACGACAGGGGGCTGGGGCCAACGTCCTGACTTTC. Its translation: CATRQGAGANVLTF. The whole variable domain, remainder taken from reference TRBV19 and TRBJ2-6, is DGGITQSPKYLFRKEGQNVTLSCEQNLNHDAMYWYRQDPGQGLRLIYYSQIVNDFQKGDIAEGYSVSREKKESFPLTVTSAQKNPTAFYLCATRQGAGANVLTFGAGSRLTVL.

Many counts were recorded for this clonotype. This chain connects TRBV4-2 to TRBJ2-7; possible D gene TRBD1, 5 bases. Per the germline V gene, CDR1 is LGHNA and CDR2 is YNFKEQ. The CDR3 is 14 amino acids. Between the trimmed V and J ends, which lost 0 bases and 4 bases, there was a span of 10 bases. The CDR3 region is CASSQDQGSYEQYF. Here the CDR3 DNA reads TGTGCCAGCAGCCAAGATCAGGGTTCTTACGAGCAGTACTTC.

In its sample, this clonotype was seen once. A much more abundant neighbour one base away suggests this may be a read error. The gene calls are TRBV12-3 or TRBV12-4 and TRBJ1-2; D not resolved. The CDR3 runs to 14 residues. V was shortened by 1 base and J by 5 bases, with 11 bases between the two germline ends. CDR3: CASSLGGDEYGYTF. The CDR3 DNA sequence: TGTGCCAGCAGTTTAGGGGGAGATGAGTATGGCTACACCTTC.

There are a few counts of this clonotype. This chain links TRBV5-1 with TRBJ1-3, with TRBD1 identical over 7 bases. Unmatched junction bases numbered 6, after V lost 3 bases and J lost 0 bases. The CDR3 covers 16 residues. CDR1 and CDR2 from the germline V gene are SGHRS and YFSETQ. The CDR3 here is CASSSSGQSSGNTIYF. Written as DNA, the CDR3 is TGCGCCAGCAGCTCCTCGGGACAGAGCTCTGGAAACACCATATATTTT.

The sample holds a few counts of this clonotype. The chain employs TRBV7-2 and TRBJ2-3; 7 positions agree with TRBD2. V trimming: 1 base; J trimming: 4 bases; junction bases outside the gene matches: 2. The germline V gene has CDR1 SGHTA and CDR2 FQGNSA. CDR3 length: 14 amino acids. CDR3 amino acids: CASSLGAGSDTQYF. The CDR3 bases are TGTGCCAGCAGCTTAGGAGCGGGATCAGATACGCAGTATTTT. The whole variable domain, filled in from reference TRBV7-2 and TRBJ2-3, reads GAGVSQSPSNKVTEKGKDVELRCDPISGHTALYWYRQSLGQGLEFLIYFQGNSAPDKSGLPSDRFSAERTGGSVSTLTIQRTQQEDSAVYLCASSLGAGSDTQYFGPGTRLTVL.

The chain joins TRBV7-9 to TRBJ1-2, with unresolved D. The CDR3 runs 12 residues. Looked up from germline, CDR1 is SEHNR and CDR2 is FQNEAQ (reference sequence). Trimming left V 6 bases short and J 3 bases short, with 8 bases between. The CDR3 sequence is CASRSAYYGYTF. The CDR3 region has the DNA TGTGCCAGCAGATCAGCTTACTATGGCTACACCTTC.

This clonotype was counted many times. In DNA form, the CDR3 reads TGTGCCAGCACTTTGAGGGAGGGGGCAGGGCGGGCTTTCTTT. It specifies CASTLREGAGRAFF. This chain uses TRBV27 with TRBJ1-1; 7 bases align to TRBD1. The junction had 16 bases not matched to a gene; V was cut back by 7 bases and J by 11 bases. There are 14 residues in the CDR3. CDR1 and CDR2 from the germline V gene are MNHEY and SMNVEV (reference sequence).

The gene calls are TRBV30 and TRBJ2-2; 10 nucleotides align to TRBD2. The CDR3 is 14 residues long. CDR1 is GTSNPN and CDR2 is SVGIG in the germline V gene (reference sequence). V dropped 5 bases and J dropped 4; count of bases not matched to a gene: 4. CDR3 sequence reads: CAWCTSGITGELFF. CDR3 in DNA: TGTGCCTGGTGTACTAGCGGGATCACCGGGGAGCTGTTTTTT.